Listed here are 21 T cell receptor beta chains from one sample, sequenced in a study of cytomegalovirus exposure and HLA in healthy donors. Data came from immunoSEQ multiplex PCR; TCRdb stores just in-frame clones and leaves some out. The repertoire holds roughly 300,000 clones, with roughly nine tenths as singletons. Source material: PBMCs. The origin of the receptors is a woman in her twenties or thirties in good health and CMV-seropositive.

The V and J genes are TRBV6-1 and TRBJ1-2; possible D gene TRBD1, 6 bases. This CDR3 is built from 13 residues. Germline CDR1 reads MNHNS; CDR2 reads SASEGT. V gave up 6 bases and J gave up 8 bases, with 16 bases separating them. The DNA for the CDR3 is TGTGCCAGCAGGGGGGCACAACGAGGGGGCTACACCTTC. The encoded protein is CASRGAQRGGYTF.

The chain joins TRBV14 to TRBJ2-5, with D unclear. Germline V gene lookup returns CDR1 SGHDN and CDR2 FVKESK. The V and J ends lost 5 bases and 0 bases respectively, with 7 bases between them. The CDR3 totals 13 residues. CDR3 nucleotides: TGTGCCAGCAGCTGGACCTACCAAGAGACCCAGTACTTC. Translated, it gives CASSWTYQETQYF.

CDR3 residues: CASSSWGVPYGYTF. CDR3 DNA sequence: TGTGCCAGCAGCTCATGGGGGGTCCCCTATGGCTACACCTTC. The chain has TRBV11-2 and TRBJ1-2, with D maybe TRBD1 (5 bases). Deletions cut 4 bases from V and 4 bases from J, with 13 bases between. This CDR3 is 14 amino acids long. Germline CDR1 and CDR2: SGHAT and FQNNGV.

CDR3 region: CASSPLLASTDTQYF. In DNA, the CDR3 is TGCGCCAGCAGCCCCCTTCTAGCTTCCACAGATACGCAGTATTTT. The chain employs TRBV4-3 and TRBJ2-3; D is perhaps TRBD2 (5 bases). The CDR3 is 15 residues long. Trimming left V 4 bases short and J 2 bases short, with 13 bases between. Germline values: CDR1 LGHNA, CDR2 YSLEER.

The chain employs TRBV9 and TRBJ1-2; a weak D match, TRBD1 (5 bases). The germline V and J ends were trimmed by 3 bases and 3 bases, with 12 bases remaining between them. This CDR3 is built from 14 residues. The germline V gene encodes CDR1 SGDLS and CDR2 YYNGEE. The CDR3 DNA sequence: TGTGCCAGCAGCGCAGGGTTGGGGGACTATGGCTACACCTTC. Translation gives CASSAGLGDYGYTF. Full variable domain (outside the CDR3, taken from reference TRBV9 and TRBJ1-2): DSGVTQTPKHLITATGQRVTLRCSPRSGDLSVYWYQQSLDQGLQFLIQYYNGEERAKGNILERFSAQQFPDLHSELNLSSLELGDSALYFCASSAGLGDYGYTFGSGTRLTVV.

V and J are TRBV28 and TRBJ2-7; a possible D gene is TRBD2 (5 bases). The germline V gene has CDR1 MDHEN and CDR2 SYDVKM. Trimming removed 5 bases from V and 0 bases from J, with 17 bases in between. This CDR3 region has 16 residues. The CDR3 DNA reads as TGTGCCAGCAGTGAAAGTCGCGGGTCGAGCTCCTACGAGCAGTACTTC. Encoded protein: CASSESRGSSSYEQYF.

This clone was observed a few times. The genes are TRBV7-3 and TRBJ1-6; TRBD1 might be the D (5 bases). The CDR3 is 14 residues long. The germline gives CDR1 SGHTA, CDR2 FQGTGA. V gave up 5 bases and J gave up 8 bases, with 13 bases separating them. CDR3 sequence: CASSHGTDDSPLHF. CDR3 coding DNA: TGTGCCAGCAGCCACGGGACCGATGATTCACCCCTCCACTTT.

This clone occurred once. The V call is TRBV6-1, the J call TRBJ1-5, with 7 positions matching TRBD1. The CDR3 is 15 amino acids. The V segment lost 3 bases and the J segment 3 bases; nucleotides outside the gene matches: 5. Germline V gene lookup returns CDR1 MNHNS and CDR2 SASEGT. The CDR3 loop is CASSEPGQPNQPQHF. The CDR3 DNA reads TGTGCCAGCAGTGAGCCGGGACAGCCCAATCAGCCCCAGCATTTT.

This chain connects TRBV28 to TRBJ2-6; 7 nucleotides agree with TRBD1. After removal of 4 bases from V and 3 bases from J, the junction contained 6 bases not matched to a gene. CDR1 and CDR2 from the germline V gene are MDHEN and SYDVKM. CDR3 size: 16 residues. The CDR3 nucleotides are TGTGCCAGCAGTTCCCCGACAGGGATTGGGGCCAACGTCCTGACTTTC. This translates into CASSSPTGIGANVLTF.

The chain recombines TRBV27 with TRBJ1-4, with 7 bases identical to TRBD1. Germline V gene data show CDR1 as MNHEY and CDR2 as SMNVEV (reference sequence). The J segment lost 3 bases and the V segment lost 4 bases, leaving 11 bases of the junction unmatched. The CDR3 runs 17 residues. The CDR3 here is CASSYATGEAANEKLFF. In nucleotides, the CDR3 is TGTGCCAGCAGTTACGCAACAGGGGAGGCAGCTAATGAAAAACTGTTTTTT.

The chain is built from TRBV4-1 and TRBJ1-1; possible D gene TRBD1, 5 bases. V lost 0 bases to trimming and J lost 2 bases, with 10 bases between them. This CDR3 contains 15 residues. The germline V gene encodes CDR1 MGHRA and CDR2 YSYEKL. The CDR3 DNA reads as TGCGCCAGCAGCCAAGATGCGTGGGGCAACACTGAAGCTTTCTTT. Translating it yields CASSQDAWGNTEAFF.

This clone was recorded only once. The chain uses TRBV11-2 and TRBJ2-7; D unclear. CDR1 is SGHAT, CDR2 FQNNGV, per germline. V was shortened by 2 bases and J by 7 bases, with 15 bases between the two germline ends. CDR3 length equals 14 residues. The CDR3 here is CASSLSLPSIEQYF. The CDR3 nucleotides are TGTGCCAGCAGCTTATCCCTGCCTAGTATTGAGCAGTACTTC.

The chain links TRBV29-1 to TRBJ2-2, with D possibly TRBD1 on 5 matching bases. V lost 4 bases, J lost 8 bases, and 20 bases lay in between. CDR1 and CDR2 (germline): SQVTM, ANQGSEA. The CDR3 has 15 amino acids. The CDR3 DNA follows: TGCAGCGTTGTTTGGTCCACAGGTCCTTGGGGGGAGCTGTTTTTT. It is translated as CSVVWSTGPWGELFF.

V and J are TRBV7-2 and TRBJ1-1; 7 nucleotides align to TRBD1. The CDR3 totals 15 residues. J lost 5 bases, V lost 5 bases, and 11 bases had no gene match. Germline CDR1 reads SGHTA; CDR2 reads FQGNSA. The CDR3 is CASSTRQGGRTEAFF. The CDR3 nucleotides read TGTGCCAGCAGCACTCGACAGGGAGGGAGGACTGAAGCTTTCTTT.

This clone was observed a few times. V usage is TRBV29-1 and J usage is TRBJ2-2; TRBD1 matches at 7 bases. Germline CDR1 and CDR2: SQVTM and ANQGSEA. The J segment lost 5 bases and the V segment lost 6 bases, leaving 9 bases of the junction unmatched. This CDR3 has 14 residues. CDR3 coding DNA: TGCAGCGTCACCGGACAGGTCGGGACCGGGGAGCTGTTTTTT. Protein sequence: CSVTGQVGTGELFF.

This chain links TRBV7-9 with TRBJ1-2; unclear D gene. This CDR3 contains 16 residues. Per the germline V gene, CDR1 is SEHNR and CDR2 is FQNEAQ (reference sequence). Trimming stripped 3 bases from V and 5 bases from J, with 19 bases between. The CDR3 DNA follows: TGTGCCAGCAGCTTCCCCCGCGACAAGGTCCAATATGGCTACACCTTC. This codes for CASSFPRDKVQYGYTF.

This chain uses TRBV4-2 with TRBJ2-2, with D possibly TRBD2 on 5 matching bases. The V and J ends lost 4 bases and 6 bases respectively, with 12 bases between them. Germline lookup yields CDR1 LGHNA and CDR2 YNFKEQ. The CDR3 is 14 amino acids. The CDR3 reads CASSPRPEAGELFF. In nucleotides, the CDR3 is TGTGCCAGCAGCCCACGACCGGAGGCCGGGGAGCTGTTTTTT.

The chain combines TRBV2 with TRBJ1-3; 8 bases agree with TRBD1. V shed 8 bases and J 0 bases; nucleotides not matched to a gene: 3. Germline loops: CDR1 SNHLY, CDR2 FYNNEI. CDR3 length equals 14 residues. The CDR3 nucleotides are TGTGCCAGCGGACAGGGCCACTCTGGAAACACCATATATTTT. Encoded protein: CASGQGHSGNTIYF.

This clone was counted a few times. CDR3 in DNA: TGTGCCAGCAGCGTAGAGGTCAGCGGCTATGGCTACACCTTC. It yields the protein CASSVEVSGYGYTF. The chain has TRBV9 and TRBJ1-2; D ambiguous. The V and J ends lost 0 bases and 4 bases respectively, with 10 bases between them. CDR3 length equals 14 residues. Germline-derived CDR1 and CDR2 are SGDLS and YYNGEE.

This chain links TRBV27 with TRBJ2-7; TRBD2 might be the D (5 bases). The germline gives CDR1 MNHEY, CDR2 SMNVEV (reference sequence). The CDR3 has 16 residues. Trimming removed 6 bases at V and 7 bases at J, with 25 bases between. The CDR3 DNA follows: TGTGCCAGCAGCCGTCAGAGGGCCACATGGGGTTGGGAGCAGTACTTC. Translating it yields CASSRQRATWGWEQYF.

This clone was seen more than once but under ten times. The V and J genes are TRBV21-1 and TRBJ2-7; the table's D call, TRBD1, has no DNA check behind it. TRBV21-1 is given as a pseudogene. The CDR3 length is 15 residues. The CDR3 coding sequence is TGTGCCAGCAGGATTCGCTCGGACAGGGGAGACGAGCAGTACTTC. It specifies CASRIRSDRGDEQYF.